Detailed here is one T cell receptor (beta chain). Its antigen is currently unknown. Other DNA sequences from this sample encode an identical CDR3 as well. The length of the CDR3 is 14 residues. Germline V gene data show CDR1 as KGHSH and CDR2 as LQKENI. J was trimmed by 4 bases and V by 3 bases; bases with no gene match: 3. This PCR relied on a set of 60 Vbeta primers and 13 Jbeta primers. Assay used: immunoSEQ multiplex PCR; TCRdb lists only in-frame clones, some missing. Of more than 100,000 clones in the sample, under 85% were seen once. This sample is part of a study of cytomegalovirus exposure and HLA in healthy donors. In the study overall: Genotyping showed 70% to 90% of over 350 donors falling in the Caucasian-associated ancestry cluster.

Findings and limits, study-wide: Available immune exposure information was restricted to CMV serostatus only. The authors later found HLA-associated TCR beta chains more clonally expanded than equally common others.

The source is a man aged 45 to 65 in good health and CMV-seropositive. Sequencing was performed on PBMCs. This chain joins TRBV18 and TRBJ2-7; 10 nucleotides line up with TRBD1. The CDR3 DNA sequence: TGTGCCAGCTCACCTCGACAGGGGGCTTACGAGCAGTACTTC. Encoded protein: CASSPRQGAYEQYF.